The clone carrying this TCR beta chain was seen more than once but under ten times. Its antigen is still unknown. Trimming cost V 0 bases and J 4 bases, with 10 bases left between them. This CDR3 contains 14 residues. From germline, CDR1 is SGHRS and CDR2 YFSETQ. Unique molecular identifiers were used to barcode this TCRbeta library. TCRdb fed the PCR reads into MiXCR, producing one record per CDR3 protein. The sample includes over 80,000 distinct CDR3 sequences, less than 25% of them seen just once. The data belong to a study of T-cell reconstitution after alpha-beta-depleted transplantation in children. Overall study results and limits: It was surviving recipient T cells and thymic progenitors that gave some patients high TCRbeta diversity at day 60.

The material sequenced was PBMCs, taken before TCRalphabeta/CD19-depleted stem cell transplant. This chain connects TRBV5-1 to TRBJ2-5; no clear D. This clonotype was obtained from a boy between 2 and 15 years old with acute lymphoblastic leukemia, due to receive a stem cell transplant. CDR3 bases: TGCGCCAGCAGCTTGGAGGCGCCCCCAGAGACCCAGTACTTC. The encoded protein is CASSLEAPPETQYF.